The present entry profiles one T cell receptor beta chain with its context. The entry originates in a study of shared clonotypes between healthy human individuals. Each subset's genomic DNA was shared equally among a number of immunoSEQ plates. Produced via immunoSEQ multiplex PCR; TCRdb's table is partial and in-frame only. The sample shows roughly 1,100,000 clones, around 76% of them seen only once. The sequenced sample was memory CD4+ T cells sorted from blood. Stated subset: CD45RA-negative fraction. The TCR sequence derives from a man in his late teens or twenties in good health.

CDR3 DNA sequence: TGTGCCAGCAGTTTAAAGGGCCCCGATACGCAGTATTTT. This sequence encodes CASSLKGPDTQYF. The V and J genes are TRBV27 and TRBJ2-3; D unresolved. The CDR3 covers 13 residues. Trimming cost V 2 bases and J 6 bases, with 9 bases left between them. The V gene's germline CDR1 is MNHEY and CDR2 SMNVEV (reference sequence).